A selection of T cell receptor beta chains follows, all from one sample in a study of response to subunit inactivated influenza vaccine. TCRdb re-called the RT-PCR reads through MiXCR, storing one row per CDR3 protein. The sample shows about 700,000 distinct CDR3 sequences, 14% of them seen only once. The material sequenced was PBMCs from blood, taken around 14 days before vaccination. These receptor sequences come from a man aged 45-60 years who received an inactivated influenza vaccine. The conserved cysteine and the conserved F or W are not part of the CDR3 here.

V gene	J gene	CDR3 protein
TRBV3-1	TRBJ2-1	ASSPLAGSGYNEQF
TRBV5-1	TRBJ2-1	ASSGAYNEQF
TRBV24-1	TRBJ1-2	ATRDRGPRYGYT
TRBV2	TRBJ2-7	ASNKDRNDGEQY
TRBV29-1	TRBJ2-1	SVESPRYNEQF
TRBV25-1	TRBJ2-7	ASSDTGTSGPYEQY
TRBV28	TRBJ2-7	ASSSAGTGGYEQY
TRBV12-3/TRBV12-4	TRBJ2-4	ASSLWGGKNIQY
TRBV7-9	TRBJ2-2	ASSPTTSSTGELF
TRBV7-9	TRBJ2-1	ASSPPRGVNEQF
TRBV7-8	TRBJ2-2	ASSPTSGSLNTGELF
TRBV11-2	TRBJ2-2	ASSKLAPANTGELF
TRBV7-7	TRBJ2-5	ASSLASTGRETQY
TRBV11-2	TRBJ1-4	ASSLGMTNEKLF
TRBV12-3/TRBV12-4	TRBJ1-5	ASSKRRVNQPQH
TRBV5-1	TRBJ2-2	ASSLRANTGELF
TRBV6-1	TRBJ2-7	ASRNRGSGEQY
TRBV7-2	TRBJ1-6	ASSTRDRRSPLH
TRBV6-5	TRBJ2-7	ASSYSDRAGGAYEQY
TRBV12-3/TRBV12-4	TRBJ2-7	ASSPLFSGSVYEQY
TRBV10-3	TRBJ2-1	AILSGAGEQF
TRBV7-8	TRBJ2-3	ASSLDRRFADTQY
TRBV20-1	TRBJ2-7	SAAGTGGIYEQY